This TCR beta chain was retrieved from a study of CXCR3-negative and CXCR3-positive naive CD8 T cells. Findings of the study overall: Both naive subsets had comparably high diversity; memory CD8+ cells much lower. Both naive subsets carried similar amounts of surface CD5, so TCR strength was inferred from TRB CDR3 properties. In cryopreserved cells, CXCR3 expression partially decreased, and fresh PBMCs were used in most assays. TRB CDR3s of CXCR3-positive naive cells were more hydrophobic than those of CXCR3-negative naive cells.

As regards this clonotype: Its specificity is not known.

Through 5' RACE with UMI labels, the TRB cDNA libraries were prepared. For each CDR3 protein, TCRdb gives one entry from its re-call of the 5' RACE reads, without DNA. The sample table sets out around 120,000 distinct CDR3 sequences. The CDR3 covers 16 residues. The germline V gene has CDR1 MNHEY and CDR2 SMNVEV (reference sequence). The V and J genes are TRBV27 and TRBJ2-7; no DNA is available, so the TRBD1 call from TCRdb remains unchecked. The sequence was obtained from a human donor in good health. Some clones in this sample may be carry-over from other donors' samples. The sample comprised naive CXCR3+ CD8+ T cells from blood. The subset: CD45RO-CCR7+CD27+CD95- naive CD8+ T cells expressing CXCR3 (TNR3+). The CDR3 sequence: CASTSETAQVPWEQYF.